A single T cell receptor (beta chain) is shown here with its context. This entry belongs to a study of blood T cell repertoires in COVID-19. Study information: From T cells, B-cell-depleted T cells, or PBMCs came the material, which was cDNA or gDNA.

This CDR3 contains 15 residues. CDR1 and CDR2 (germline): SGHAT, FQNNGV. Between the trimmed V and J ends, which lost 1 base and 2 bases, there was a span of 12 bases. Assay: immunoSEQ multiplex PCR; the TCRdb copy retains only in-frame clones and omits some. Found here are 450,000 to 500,000 clones, 80% to 90% of them singletons; the top ten hold 3% to 4%. Material for sequencing was peripheral blood. This TCR was sampled from a human donor in a cohort sampled during active COVID-19. The V gene is TRBV11-2, the J gene TRBJ2-7, with a tentative D call TRBD2 (5 bases). The CDR3 DNA follows: TGTGCCAGCAGCTTAGGCGTGACTATGACCTACGAGCAGTACTTC. This encodes CASSLGVTMTYEQYF.